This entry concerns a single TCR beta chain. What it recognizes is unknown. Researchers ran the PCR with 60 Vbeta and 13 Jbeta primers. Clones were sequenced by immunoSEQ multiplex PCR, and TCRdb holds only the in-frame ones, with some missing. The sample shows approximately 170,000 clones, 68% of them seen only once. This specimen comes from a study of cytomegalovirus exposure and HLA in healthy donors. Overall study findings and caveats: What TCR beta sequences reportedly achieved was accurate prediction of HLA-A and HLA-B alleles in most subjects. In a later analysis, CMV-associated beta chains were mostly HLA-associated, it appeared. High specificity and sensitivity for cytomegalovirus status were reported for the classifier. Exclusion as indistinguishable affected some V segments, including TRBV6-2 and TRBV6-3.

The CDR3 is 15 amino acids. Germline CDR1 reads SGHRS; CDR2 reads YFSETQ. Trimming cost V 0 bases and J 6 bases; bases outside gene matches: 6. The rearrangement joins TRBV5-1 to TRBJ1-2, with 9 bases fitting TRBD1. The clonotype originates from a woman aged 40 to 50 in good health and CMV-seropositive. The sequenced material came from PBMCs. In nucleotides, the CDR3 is TGCGCCAGCAGCTTGGGTGGGACAGGGATGAATGGCTACACCTTC. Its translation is CASSLGGTGMNGYTF.